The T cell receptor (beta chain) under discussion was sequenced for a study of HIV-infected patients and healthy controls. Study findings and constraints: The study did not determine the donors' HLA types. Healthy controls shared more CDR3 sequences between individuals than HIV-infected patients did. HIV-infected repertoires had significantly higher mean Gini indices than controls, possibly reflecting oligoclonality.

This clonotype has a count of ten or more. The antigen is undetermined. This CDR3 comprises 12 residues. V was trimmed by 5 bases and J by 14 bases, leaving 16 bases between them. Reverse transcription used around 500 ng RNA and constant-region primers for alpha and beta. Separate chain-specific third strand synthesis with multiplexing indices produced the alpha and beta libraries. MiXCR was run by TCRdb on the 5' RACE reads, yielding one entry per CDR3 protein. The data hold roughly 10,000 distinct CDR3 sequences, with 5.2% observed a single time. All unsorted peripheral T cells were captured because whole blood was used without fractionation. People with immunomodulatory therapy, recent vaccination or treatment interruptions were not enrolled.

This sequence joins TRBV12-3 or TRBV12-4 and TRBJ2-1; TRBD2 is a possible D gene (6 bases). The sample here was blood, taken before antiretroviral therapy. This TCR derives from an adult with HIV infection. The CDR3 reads CASSAGGLGKFF. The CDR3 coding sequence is TGTGCCAGCAGTGCCGGAGGGCTGGGGAAGTTCTTC.